This T cell receptor beta chain was sequenced for a study of shared clonotypes between healthy human individuals. Study-wide background: Per donor, CD8 memory used one plate, CD8 naive used two, CD4 memory used three and CD4 naive used three.

CDR3 length equals 14 residues. Germline-derived CDR1 and CDR2 are MNHEY and SVGAGI. V shed 6 bases, J shed 7 bases, and the junction held 7 bases outside the gene matches. Sequenced by immunoSEQ multiplex PCR; TCRdb stores in-frame clones only, minus some. The sample carries about 980,000 clones, 60% to 85% recorded once. The investigators split CD4+ cells into a CD45RA+ naive subset and a CD45RA-negative memory subset. This TCR derives from a man aged 18-30 years in good health. The V gene is TRBV6-5, the J gene TRBJ2-1; 9 bases agree with TRBD1. Material: memory CD4+ T cells sorted from blood. The subset was: CD45RA-negative fraction. In DNA form, the CDR3 reads TGTGCCAGCAGCCGACAGGGGGTAGCGAATGAGCAGTTCTTC. It specifies CASSRQGVANEQFF.